This TCR beta chain appears in the sequencing data of a study of blood T cell repertoires in COVID-19. The ends were cut back, 7 bases at V and 5 bases at J, with 20 bases in the middle. The CDR3 covers 15 residues. Germline CDR1 and CDR2: MNHNY and SVGAGI (reference sequence). Data came from immunoSEQ multiplex PCR; TCRdb stores just in-frame clones and leaves some out. This sample has 200,000 to 250,000 clones, with more than 70% found just once. Recruitment covered 25 or so US areas and drew participants whose ages spanned about 18 to 100 years. The recovered donors of Cohort 3 showed two negative PCRs, clearance, or symptom resolution.

The sequence derives from a woman in her fifties or sixties who had recovered from COVID-19. The chain combines TRBV6-6 with TRBJ1-2; the D gene is possibly TRBD1 (5 bases). Sample: PBMCs or T cells enriched from blood (not recorded which). For the CDR3, the DNA is TGTGCCAGCAACGAGCCCGACAGTTACGGGTATGGCTACACCTTC. Translation: CASNEPDSYGYGYTF.